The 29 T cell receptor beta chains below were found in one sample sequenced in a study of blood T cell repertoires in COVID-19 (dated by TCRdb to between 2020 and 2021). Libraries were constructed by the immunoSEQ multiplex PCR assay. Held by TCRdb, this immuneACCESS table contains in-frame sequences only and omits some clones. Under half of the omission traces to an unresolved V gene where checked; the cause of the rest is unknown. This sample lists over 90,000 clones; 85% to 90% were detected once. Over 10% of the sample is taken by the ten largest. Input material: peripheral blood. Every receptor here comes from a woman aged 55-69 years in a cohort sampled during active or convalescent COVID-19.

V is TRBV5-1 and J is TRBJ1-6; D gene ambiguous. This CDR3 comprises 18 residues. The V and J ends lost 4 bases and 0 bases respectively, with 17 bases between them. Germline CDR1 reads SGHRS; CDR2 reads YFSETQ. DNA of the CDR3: TGCGCCAGCAGCCGGACGGGGAGGCCGAGCTCCTATAATTCACCCCTCCACTTT. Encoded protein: CASSRTGRPSSYNSPLHF.

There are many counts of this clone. CDR3 protein: CASSLAGGPTDTQYF. In DNA, the CDR3 is TGTGCCAGCAGCTTAGCGGGGGGGCCCACAGATACGCAGTATTTT. This chain connects TRBV7-2 to TRBJ2-3; TRBD2 might be the D (7 bases). Deletions cut 0 bases from V and 2 bases from J, with 9 bases between. CDR1 and CDR2 from the germline V gene are SGHTA and FQGNSA. The CDR3 contains 15 residues.

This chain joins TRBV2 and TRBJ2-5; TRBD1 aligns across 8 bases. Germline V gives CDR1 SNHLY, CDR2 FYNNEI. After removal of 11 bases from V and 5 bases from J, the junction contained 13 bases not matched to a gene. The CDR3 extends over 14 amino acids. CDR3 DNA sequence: TGTGCCTCCATGGCCGGCAGGGGGCTGGAGACCCAGTACTTC. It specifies CASMAGRGLETQYF.

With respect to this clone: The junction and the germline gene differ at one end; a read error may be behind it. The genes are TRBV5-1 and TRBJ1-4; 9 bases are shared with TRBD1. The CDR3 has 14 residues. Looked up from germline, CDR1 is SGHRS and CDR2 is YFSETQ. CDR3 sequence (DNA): TGCGCCAGCAGGTTGGGACAGGGTAATGAAAAACTGTTTTTT. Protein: CASRLGQGNEKLFF.

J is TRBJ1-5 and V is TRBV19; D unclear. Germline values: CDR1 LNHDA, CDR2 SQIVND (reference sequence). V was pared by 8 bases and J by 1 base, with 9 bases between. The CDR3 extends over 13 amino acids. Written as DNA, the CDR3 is TGTGCCAGTGAGAGGGTAAGCAATCAGCCCCAGCATTTT. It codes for CASERVSNQPQHF. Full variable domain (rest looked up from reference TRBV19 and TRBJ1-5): DGGITQSPKYLFRKEGQNVTLSCEQNLNHDAMYWYRQDPGQGLRLIYYSQIVNDFQKGDIAEGYSVSREKKESFPLTVTSAQKNPTAFYLCASERVSNQPQHFGDGTRLSIL.

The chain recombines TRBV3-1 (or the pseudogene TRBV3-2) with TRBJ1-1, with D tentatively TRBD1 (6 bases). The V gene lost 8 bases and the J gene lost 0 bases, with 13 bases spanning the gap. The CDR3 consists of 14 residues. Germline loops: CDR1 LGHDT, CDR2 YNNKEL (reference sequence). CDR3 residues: CASAPGALNTEAFF. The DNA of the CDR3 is TGTGCCAGCGCACCAGGGGCCTTGAACACTGAAGCTTTCTTT.

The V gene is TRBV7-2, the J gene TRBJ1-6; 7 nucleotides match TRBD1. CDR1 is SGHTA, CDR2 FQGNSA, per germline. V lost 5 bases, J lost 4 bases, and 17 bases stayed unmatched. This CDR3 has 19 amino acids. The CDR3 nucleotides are TGTGCCAGCAGCACTTTACGGTCCCGGGACAGTCCTTATAATTCACCCCTCCACTTT. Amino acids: CASSTLRSRDSPYNSPLHF.

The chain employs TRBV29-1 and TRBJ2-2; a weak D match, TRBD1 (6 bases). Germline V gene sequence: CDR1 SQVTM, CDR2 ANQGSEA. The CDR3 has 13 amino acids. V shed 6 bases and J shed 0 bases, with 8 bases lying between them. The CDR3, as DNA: TGCAGCGTCGGGGACACGAACACCGGGGAGCTGTTTTTT. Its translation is CSVGDTNTGELFF.

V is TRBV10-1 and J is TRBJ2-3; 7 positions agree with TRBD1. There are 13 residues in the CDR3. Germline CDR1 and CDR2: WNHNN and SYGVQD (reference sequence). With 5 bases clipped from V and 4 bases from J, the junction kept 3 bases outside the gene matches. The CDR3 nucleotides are TGCGCCAGCAGTAAGACAGGGTCAGATACGCAGTATTTT. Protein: CASSKTGSDTQYF.

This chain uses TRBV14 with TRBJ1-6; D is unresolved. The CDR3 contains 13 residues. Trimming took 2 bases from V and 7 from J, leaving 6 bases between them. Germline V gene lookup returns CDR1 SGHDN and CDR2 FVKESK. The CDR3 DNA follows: TGTGCCAGCAGCCAAATCCTCAATTCACCCCTCCACTTT. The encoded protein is CASSQILNSPLHF. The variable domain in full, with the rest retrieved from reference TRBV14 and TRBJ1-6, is EAGVTQFPSHSVIEKGQTVTLRCDPISGHDNLYWYRRVMGKEIKFLLHFVKESKQDESGMPNNRFLAERTGGTYSTLKVQPAELEDSGVYFCASSQILNSPLHFGNGTRLTVT.

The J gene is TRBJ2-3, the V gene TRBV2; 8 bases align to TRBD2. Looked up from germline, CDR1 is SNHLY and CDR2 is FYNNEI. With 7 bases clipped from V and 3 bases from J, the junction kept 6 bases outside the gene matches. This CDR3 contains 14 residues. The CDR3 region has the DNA TGTGCCAGCACGGAGCGGGAGTTAACAGATACGCAGTATTTT. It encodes CASTERELTDTQYF.

CDR3 region: CASSLSGSLTYEQYF. The DNA of the CDR3 is TGTGCCAGCAGCCTTAGCGGGAGTTTAACCTACGAGCAGTACTTC. The chain combines TRBV5-8 with TRBJ2-7; the match to TRBD2 covers 9 bases. V lost 4 bases and J lost 2; bases outside the gene matches: 7. Germline V CDR1 and CDR2: SGHTS, YDEGEE. The length of the CDR3 is 15 residues.

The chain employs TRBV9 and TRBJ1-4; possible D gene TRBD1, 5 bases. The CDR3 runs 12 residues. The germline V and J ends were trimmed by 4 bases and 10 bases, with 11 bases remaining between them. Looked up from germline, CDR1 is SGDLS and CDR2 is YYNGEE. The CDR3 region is CASSPQGGKLFF. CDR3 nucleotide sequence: TGTGCCAGCAGCCCTCAGGGAGGAAAACTGTTTTTT.

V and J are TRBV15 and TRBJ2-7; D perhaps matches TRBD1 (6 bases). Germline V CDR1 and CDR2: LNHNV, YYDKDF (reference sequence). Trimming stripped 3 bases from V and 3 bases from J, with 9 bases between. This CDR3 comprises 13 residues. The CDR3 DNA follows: TGTGCCACCAGCAGGACAGGCGGCTACGAGCAGTACTTC. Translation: CATSRTGGYEQYF.

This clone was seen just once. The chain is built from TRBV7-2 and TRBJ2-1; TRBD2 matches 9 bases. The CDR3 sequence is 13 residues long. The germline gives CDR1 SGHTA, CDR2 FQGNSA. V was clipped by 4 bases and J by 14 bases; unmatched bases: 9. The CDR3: CASSSLRASGKFF. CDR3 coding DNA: TGTGCCAGCAGCTCTTTAAGGGCTAGCGGGAAGTTCTTC.

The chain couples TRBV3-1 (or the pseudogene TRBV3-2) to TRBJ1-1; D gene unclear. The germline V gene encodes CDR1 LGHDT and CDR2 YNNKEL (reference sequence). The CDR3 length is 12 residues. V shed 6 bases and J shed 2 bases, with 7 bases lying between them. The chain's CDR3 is CASSNTNTEAFF. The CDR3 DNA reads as TGTGCCAGCAGTAACACCAACACTGAAGCTTTCTTT.

The CDR3 spells CASSPRIAGAIDTQYF. CDR3 nucleotide sequence: TGTGCCAGCAGTCCCCGGATAGCGGGAGCGATAGATACGCAGTATTTT. The chain carries TRBV27 and TRBJ2-3; TRBD2 matches 9 bases. Germline assignment: CDR1 MNHEY and CDR2 SMNVEV (reference sequence). After removal of 5 bases from V and 5 bases from J, the junction contained 11 bases not matched to a gene. This CDR3 is built from 16 residues.

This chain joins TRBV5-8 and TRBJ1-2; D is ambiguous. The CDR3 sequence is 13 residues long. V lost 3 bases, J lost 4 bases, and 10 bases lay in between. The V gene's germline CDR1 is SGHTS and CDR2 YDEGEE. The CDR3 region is CASSSRLPYGYTF. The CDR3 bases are TGTGCCAGCAGCTCGAGACTTCCCTATGGCTACACCTTC.

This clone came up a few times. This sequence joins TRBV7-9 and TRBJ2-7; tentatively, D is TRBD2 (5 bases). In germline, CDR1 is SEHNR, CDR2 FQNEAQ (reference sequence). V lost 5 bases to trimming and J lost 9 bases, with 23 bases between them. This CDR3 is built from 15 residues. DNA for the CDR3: TGTGCCAGCAGCACACTACGGGATGGCCTTGCGATGCAGTACTTC. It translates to CASSTLRDGLAMQYF.

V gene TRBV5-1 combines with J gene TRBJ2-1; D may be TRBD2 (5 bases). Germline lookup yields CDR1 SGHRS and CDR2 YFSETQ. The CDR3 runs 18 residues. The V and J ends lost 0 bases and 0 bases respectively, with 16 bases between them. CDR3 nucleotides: TGCGCCAGCAGCTTGGGGACCAGCGGAGCCGGCTCCTACAATGAGCAGTTCTTC. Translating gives CASSLGTSGAGSYNEQFF.

DNA of the CDR3: TGTGCCAGCAGCTGGTCTCTAGCGGGGGGTGGCACAGATACGCAGTATTTT. Amino acids: CASSWSLAGGGTDTQYF. This chain links TRBV7-9 with TRBJ2-3, with 11 positions matching TRBD2. The germline CDR1 and CDR2 sequences are SEHNR and FQNEAQ (reference sequence). CDR3 length equals 17 residues. V gave up 4 bases and J gave up 1 base; unmatched junction bases: 7.

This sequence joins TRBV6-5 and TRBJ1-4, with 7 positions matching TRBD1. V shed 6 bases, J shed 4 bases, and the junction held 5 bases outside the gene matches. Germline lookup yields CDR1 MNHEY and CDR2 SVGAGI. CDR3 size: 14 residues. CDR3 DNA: TGTGCCAGCAGCTCCGGGACAGTTAATGAAAAACTGTTTTTT. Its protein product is CASSSGTVNEKLFF.

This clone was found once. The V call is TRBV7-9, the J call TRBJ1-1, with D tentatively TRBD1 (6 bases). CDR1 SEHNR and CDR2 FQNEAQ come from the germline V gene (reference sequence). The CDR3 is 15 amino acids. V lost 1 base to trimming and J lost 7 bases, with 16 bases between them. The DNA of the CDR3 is TGTGCCAGCAGCTTAGGTCCGGGATCCAGGGGTGAAGCTTTCTTT. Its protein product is CASSLGPGSRGEAFF.

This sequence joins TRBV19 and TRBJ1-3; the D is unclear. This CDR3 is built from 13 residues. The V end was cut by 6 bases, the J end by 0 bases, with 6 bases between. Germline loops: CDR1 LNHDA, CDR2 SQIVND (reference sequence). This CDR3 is CASRENSGNTIYF. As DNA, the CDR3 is TGTGCCAGTAGGGAGAACTCTGGAAACACCATATATTTT. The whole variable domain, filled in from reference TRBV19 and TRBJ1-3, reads DGGITQSPKYLFRKEGQNVTLSCEQNLNHDAMYWYRQDPGQGLRLIYYSQIVNDFQKGDIAEGYSVSREKKESFPLTVTSAQKNPTAFYLCASRENSGNTIYFGEGSWLTVV.

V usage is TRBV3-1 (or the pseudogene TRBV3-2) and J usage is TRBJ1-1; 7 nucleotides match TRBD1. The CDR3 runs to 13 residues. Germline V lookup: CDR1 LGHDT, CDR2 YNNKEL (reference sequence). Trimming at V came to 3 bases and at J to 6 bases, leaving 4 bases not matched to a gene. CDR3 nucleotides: TGTGCCAGCAGCCAGAGACAGGGTCCTGAAGCTTTCTTT. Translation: CASSQRQGPEAFF.

The CDR3 DNA is TGTGCCAGCAGCTCGGGGACTAGGTCTGGGCAAGAGACCCAGTACTTC. The encoded protein is CASSSGTRSGQETQYF. This sequence joins TRBV5-4 and TRBJ2-5, with 8 positions matching TRBD2. V was clipped by 3 bases and J by 2 bases; unmatched bases: 9. The CDR3 has 16 residues. Germline V CDR1 and CDR2: SGHNT, YYREEE (reference sequence).

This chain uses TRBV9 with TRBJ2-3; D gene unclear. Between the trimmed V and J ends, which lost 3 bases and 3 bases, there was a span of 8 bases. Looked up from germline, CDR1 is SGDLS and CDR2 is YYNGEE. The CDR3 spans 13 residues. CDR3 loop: CASSDGPTDTQYF. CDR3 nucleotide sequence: TGTGCCAGCAGCGATGGGCCGACAGATACGCAGTATTTT.

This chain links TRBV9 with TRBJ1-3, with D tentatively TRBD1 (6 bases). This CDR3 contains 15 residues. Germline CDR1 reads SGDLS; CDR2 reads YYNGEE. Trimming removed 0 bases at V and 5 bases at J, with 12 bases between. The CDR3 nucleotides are TGTGCCAGCAGCGTAGAACAGGGCCCCCGAAACACCATATATTTT. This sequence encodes CASSVEQGPRNTIYF.

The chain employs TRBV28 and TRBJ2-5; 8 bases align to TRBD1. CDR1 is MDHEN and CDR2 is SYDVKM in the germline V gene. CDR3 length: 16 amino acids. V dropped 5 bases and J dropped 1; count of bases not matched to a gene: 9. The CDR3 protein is CASSAPTGDLQETQYF. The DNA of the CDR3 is TGTGCCAGCAGTGCCCCGACAGGGGACCTCCAAGAGACCCAGTACTTC.